This T cell receptor (beta chain) is drawn from a study of cytomegalovirus exposure and HLA in healthy donors. Details on this clone: Its antigen is unknown.

PCR primers comprised 60 Vbeta and 13 Jbeta primers. Method: immunoSEQ multiplex PCR; TCRdb's copy keeps in-frame clones and lacks some. The sample lists around 140,000 clones, 60% to 85% seen once, with around 2% in the top ten. V was pared by 3 bases and J by 5 bases, with 3 bases of the junction left unmatched. This CDR3 region has 14 residues. Per the germline V gene, CDR1 is LGHNA and CDR2 is YNFKEQ. Study observations and caveats: An analysis done earlier found most TCR beta V segments productive about 87% or about 30% of the time. Most TCR sequences proved rare, with some public TCRs found in many donors. In a later analysis, common viral pathogens appeared linked to several of the most significant clusters.

Source material: PBMCs. The genes are TRBV4-2 and TRBJ2-3; TRBD2 agrees at 9 bases. The receptor's source is a female donor in good health and CMV-seropositive. CDR3 nucleotides: TGTGCCAGCAGCCAGGGACTAGCACAAGATACGCAGTATTTT. This sequence encodes CASSQGLAQDTQYF.